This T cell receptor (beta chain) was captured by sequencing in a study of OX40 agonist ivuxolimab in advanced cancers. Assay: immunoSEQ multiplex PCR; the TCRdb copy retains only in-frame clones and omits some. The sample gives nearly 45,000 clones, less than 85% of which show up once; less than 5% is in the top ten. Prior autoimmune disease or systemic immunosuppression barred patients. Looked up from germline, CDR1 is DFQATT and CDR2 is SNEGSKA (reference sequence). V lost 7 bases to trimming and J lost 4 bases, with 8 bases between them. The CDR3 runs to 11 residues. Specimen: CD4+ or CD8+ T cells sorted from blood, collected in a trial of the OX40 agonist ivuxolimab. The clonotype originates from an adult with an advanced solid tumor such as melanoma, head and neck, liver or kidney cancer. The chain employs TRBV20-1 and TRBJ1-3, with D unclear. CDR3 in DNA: TGCAGTGTTACCGTGGGAAACACCATATATTTT. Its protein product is CSVTVGNTIYF.